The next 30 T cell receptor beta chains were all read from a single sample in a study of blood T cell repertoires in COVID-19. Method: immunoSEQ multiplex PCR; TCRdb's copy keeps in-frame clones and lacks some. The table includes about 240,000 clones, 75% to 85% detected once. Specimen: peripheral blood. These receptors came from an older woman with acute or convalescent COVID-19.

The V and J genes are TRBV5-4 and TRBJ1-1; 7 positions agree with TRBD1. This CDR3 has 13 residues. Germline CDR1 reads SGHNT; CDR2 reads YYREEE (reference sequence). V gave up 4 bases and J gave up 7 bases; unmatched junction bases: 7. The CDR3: CASSPGTAIEAFF. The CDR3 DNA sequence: TGTGCCAGCAGCCCCGGGACAGCCATTGAAGCTTTCTTT. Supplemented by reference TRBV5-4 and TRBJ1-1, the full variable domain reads ETGVTQSPTHLIKTRGQQVTLRCSSQSGHNTVSWYQQALGQGPQFIFQYYREEENGRGNFPPRFSGLQFPNYSSELNVNALELDDSALYLCASSPGTAIEAFFGQGTRLTVV.

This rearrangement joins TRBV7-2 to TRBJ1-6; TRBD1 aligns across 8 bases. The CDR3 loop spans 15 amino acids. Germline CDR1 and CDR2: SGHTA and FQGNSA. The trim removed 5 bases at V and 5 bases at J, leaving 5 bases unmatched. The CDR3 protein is CASSLDRGNNSPLHF. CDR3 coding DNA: TGTGCCAGCAGCCTCGACAGGGGAAATAATTCACCCCTCCACTTT.

CDR3 amino acids: CASSRQGAVQPQHF. CDR3 bases: TGTGCCAGCAGCCGCCAGGGGGCCGTTCAGCCCCAGCATTTT. The J gene is TRBJ1-5, the V gene TRBV7-9, with 8 bases identical to TRBD1. The V gene's germline CDR1 is SEHNR and CDR2 FQNEAQ (reference sequence). J lost 6 bases, V lost 5 bases, and 6 bases had no gene match. This CDR3 contains 14 residues. The entire variable domain, with the rest obtained from reference TRBV7-9 and TRBJ1-5, is as follows: DTGVSQNPRHKITKRGQNVTFRCDPISEHNRLYWYRQTLGQGPEFLTYFQNEAQLEKSRLLSDRFSAERPKGSFSTLEIQRTEQGDSAMYLCASSRQGAVQPQHFGDGTRLSIL.

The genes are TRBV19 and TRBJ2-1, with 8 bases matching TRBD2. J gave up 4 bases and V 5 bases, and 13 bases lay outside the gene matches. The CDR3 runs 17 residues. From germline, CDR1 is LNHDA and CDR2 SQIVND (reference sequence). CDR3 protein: CASSPLAIGGGYNEQFF. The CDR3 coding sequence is TGTGCCAGTAGTCCCCTCGCTATCGGGGGGGGATACAATGAGCAGTTCTTC.

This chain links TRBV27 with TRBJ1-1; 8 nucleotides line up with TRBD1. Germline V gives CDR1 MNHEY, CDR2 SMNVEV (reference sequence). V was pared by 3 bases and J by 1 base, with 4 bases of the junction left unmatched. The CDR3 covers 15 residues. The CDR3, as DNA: TGTGCCAGCAGTTTCGGGACAGGCGGGAACACTGAAGCTTTCTTT. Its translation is CASSFGTGGNTEAFF.

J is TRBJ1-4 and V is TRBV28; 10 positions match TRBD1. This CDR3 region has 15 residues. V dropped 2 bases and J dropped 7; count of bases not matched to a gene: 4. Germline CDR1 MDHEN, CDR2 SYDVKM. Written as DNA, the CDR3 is TGTGCCAGCAGTTTACTGGGACAGGGGCTTGAAAAACTGTTTTTT. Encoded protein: CASSLLGQGLEKLFF.

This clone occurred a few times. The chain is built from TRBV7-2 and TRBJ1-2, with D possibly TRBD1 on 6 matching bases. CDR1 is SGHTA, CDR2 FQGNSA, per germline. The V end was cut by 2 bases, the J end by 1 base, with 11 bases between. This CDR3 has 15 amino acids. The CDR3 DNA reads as TGTGCCAGCAGCTTACCGGGGGGCTATAACTATGGCTACACCTTC. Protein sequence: CASSLPGGYNYGYTF.

CDR3 protein: CASIRDSVPNTEAFF. As DNA, the CDR3 is TGCGCCAGCATACGGGACAGCGTTCCGAACACTGAAGCTTTCTTT. The genes are TRBV10-2 and TRBJ1-1; TRBD1 agrees at 7 bases. The V segment lost 7 bases and the J segment 1 base; nucleotides outside the gene matches: 9. The CDR3 contains 15 residues. Germline loops: CDR1 WSHSY, CDR2 SAAADI.

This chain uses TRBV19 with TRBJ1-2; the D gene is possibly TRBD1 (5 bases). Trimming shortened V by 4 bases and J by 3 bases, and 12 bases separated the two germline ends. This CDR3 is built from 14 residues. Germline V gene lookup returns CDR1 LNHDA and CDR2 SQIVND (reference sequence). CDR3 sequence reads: CASSTAGMDYGYTF. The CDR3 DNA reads TGTGCCAGTAGTACCGCAGGGATGGACTATGGCTACACCTTC.

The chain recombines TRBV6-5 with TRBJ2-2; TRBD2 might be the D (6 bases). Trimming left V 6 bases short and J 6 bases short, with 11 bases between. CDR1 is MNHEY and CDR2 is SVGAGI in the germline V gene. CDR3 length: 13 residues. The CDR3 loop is CASSQTSPGELFF. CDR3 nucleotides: TGTGCCAGCAGCCAGACTAGTCCCGGGGAGCTGTTTTTT.

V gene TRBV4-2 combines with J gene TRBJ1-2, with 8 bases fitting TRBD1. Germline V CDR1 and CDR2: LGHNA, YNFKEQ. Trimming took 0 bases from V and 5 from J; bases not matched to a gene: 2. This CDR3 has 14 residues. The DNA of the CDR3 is TGTGCCAGCAGCCAAGATGGACAGGGATATGGCTACACCTTC. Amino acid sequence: CASSQDGQGYGYTF.

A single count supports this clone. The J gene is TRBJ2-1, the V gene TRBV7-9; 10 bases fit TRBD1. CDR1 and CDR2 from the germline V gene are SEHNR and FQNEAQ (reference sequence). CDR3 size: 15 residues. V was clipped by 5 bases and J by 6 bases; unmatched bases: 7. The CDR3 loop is CASSATGQGFNEQFF. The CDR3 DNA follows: TGTGCCAGCAGCGCCACGGGACAGGGGTTCAATGAGCAGTTCTTC.

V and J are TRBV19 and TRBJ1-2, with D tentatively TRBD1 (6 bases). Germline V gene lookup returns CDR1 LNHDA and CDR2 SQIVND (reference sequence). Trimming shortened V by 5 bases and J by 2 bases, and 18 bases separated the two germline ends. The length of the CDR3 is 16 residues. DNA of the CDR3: TGTGCCAGTAGTTTAGGGGGGGAGCTGGGGAACTATGGCTACACCTTC. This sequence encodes CASSLGGELGNYGYTF.

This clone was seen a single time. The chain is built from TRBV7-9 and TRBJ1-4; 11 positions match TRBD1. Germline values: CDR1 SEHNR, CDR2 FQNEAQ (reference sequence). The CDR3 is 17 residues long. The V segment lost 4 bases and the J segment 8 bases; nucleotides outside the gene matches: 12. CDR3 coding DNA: TGTGCCAGCAGCTCCCCCCCCGGGACAGGGGGTAGCGAAAAACTGTTTTTT. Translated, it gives CASSSPPGTGGSEKLFF.

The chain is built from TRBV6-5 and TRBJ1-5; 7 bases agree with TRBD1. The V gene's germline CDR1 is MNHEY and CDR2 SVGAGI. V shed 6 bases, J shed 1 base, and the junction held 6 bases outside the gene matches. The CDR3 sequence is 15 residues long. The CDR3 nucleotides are TGTGCCAGCAGCGACACAGGGGTGAGCAATCAGCCCCAGCATTTT. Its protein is CASSDTGVSNQPQHF.

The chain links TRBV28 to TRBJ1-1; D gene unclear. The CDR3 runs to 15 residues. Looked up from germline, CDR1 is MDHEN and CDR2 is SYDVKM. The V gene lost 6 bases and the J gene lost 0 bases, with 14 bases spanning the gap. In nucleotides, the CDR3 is TGTGCCAGCAGACGAGCCTGGAGGGTGAACACTGAAGCTTTCTTT. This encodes CASRRAWRVNTEAFF. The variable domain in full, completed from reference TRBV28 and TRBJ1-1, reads DVKVTQSSRYLVKRTGEKVFLECVQDMDHENMFWYRQDPGLGLRLIYFSYDVKMKEKGDIPEGYSVSREKKERFSLILESASTNQTSMYLCASRRAWRVNTEAFFGQGTRLTVV.

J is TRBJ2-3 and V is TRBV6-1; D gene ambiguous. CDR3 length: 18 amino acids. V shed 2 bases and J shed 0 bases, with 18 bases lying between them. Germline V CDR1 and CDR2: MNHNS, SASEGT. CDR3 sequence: CASSETPGSLVSTDTQYF. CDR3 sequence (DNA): TGTGCCAGCAGTGAAACCCCAGGCAGTCTCGTTAGCACAGATACGCAGTATTTT.

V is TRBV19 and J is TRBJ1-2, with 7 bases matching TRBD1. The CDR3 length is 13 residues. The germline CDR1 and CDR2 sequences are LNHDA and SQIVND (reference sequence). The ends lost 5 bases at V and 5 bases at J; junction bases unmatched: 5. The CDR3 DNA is TGTGCCAGTAGTGAGGGGGCATGGTATGGCTACACCTTC. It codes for CASSEGAWYGYTF.

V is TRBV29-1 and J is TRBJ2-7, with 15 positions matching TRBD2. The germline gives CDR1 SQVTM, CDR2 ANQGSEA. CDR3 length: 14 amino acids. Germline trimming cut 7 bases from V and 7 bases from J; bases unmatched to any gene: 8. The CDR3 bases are TGCAGCGCCCAGGGACTAGCGGGGGGCGGGGAGCAGTACTTC. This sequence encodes CSAQGLAGGGEQYF.

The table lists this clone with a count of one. The DNA of the CDR3 is TGTGCCAGCAGCCCAATTGACAGGGATAATTCACCCCTCCACTTT. Translating it yields CASSPIDRDNSPLHF. The rearrangement joins TRBV6-2 or TRBV6-3 to TRBJ1-6, with 7 bases fitting TRBD1. This CDR3 comprises 15 residues. Trimming at V came to 6 bases and at J to 5 bases, leaving 7 bases not matched to a gene. Germline CDR1 is MNHEY and CDR2 is SVGEGT.

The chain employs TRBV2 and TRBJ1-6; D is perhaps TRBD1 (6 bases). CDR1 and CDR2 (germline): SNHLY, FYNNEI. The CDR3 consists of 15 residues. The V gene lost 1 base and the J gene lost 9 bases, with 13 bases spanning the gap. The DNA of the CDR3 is TGTGCCAGCAGTGAAGGGGGGCTTCGGGGTTCACCCCTCCACTTT. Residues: CASSEGGLRGSPLHF.

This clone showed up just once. CDR3 nucleotides: TGTGCCAGCAGCTTCGACACCACCGGGGAGCTGTTTTTT. Amino acids: CASSFDTTGELFF. V gene TRBV5-6 combines with J gene TRBJ2-2; D is ambiguous. V dropped 2 bases and J dropped 4 bases, with 6 bases sitting between them. The CDR3 contains 13 residues. Germline V gives CDR1 SGHDT, CDR2 YYEEEE.

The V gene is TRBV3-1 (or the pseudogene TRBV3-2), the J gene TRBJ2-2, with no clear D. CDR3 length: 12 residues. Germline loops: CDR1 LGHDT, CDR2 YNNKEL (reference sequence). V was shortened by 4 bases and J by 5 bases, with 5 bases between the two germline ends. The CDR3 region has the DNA TGTGCCAGCAGCCCCCATACCGGGGAGCTGTTTTTT. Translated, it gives CASSPHTGELFF.

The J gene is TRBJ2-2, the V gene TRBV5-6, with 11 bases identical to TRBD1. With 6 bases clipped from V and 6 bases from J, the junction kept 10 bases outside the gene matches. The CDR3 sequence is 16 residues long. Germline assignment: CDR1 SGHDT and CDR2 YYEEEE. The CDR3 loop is CASTPGTGGIPGELFF. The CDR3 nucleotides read TGTGCCAGCACCCCTGGGACAGGGGGGATACCCGGGGAGCTGTTTTTT.

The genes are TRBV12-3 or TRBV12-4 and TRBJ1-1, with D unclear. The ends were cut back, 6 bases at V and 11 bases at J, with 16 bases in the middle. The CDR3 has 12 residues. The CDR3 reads CASSPRPGDAFF. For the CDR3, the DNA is TGTGCCAGCAGCCCAAGGCCGGGAGATGCTTTCTTT.

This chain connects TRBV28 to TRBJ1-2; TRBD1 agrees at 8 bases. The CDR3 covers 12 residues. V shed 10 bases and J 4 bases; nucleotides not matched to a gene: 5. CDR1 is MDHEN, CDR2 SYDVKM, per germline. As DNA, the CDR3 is TGTGCCACCGAACAGGGGGTCTATGGCTACACCTTC. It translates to CATEQGVYGYTF.

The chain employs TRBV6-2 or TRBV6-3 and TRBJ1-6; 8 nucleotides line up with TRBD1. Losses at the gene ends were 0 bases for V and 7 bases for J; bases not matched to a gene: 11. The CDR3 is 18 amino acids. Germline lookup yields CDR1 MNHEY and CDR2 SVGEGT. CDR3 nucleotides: TGTGCCAGCAGTTACTCCTTGGGACGGGGACAGGAGAATTCACCCCTCCACTTT. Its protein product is CASSYSLGRGQENSPLHF.

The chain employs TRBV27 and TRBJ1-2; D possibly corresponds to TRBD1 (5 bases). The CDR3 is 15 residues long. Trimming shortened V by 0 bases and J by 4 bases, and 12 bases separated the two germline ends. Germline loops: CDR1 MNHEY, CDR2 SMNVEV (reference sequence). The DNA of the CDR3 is TGTGCCAGCAGTTTATCTGGGGGGACGGGCTATGGCTACACCTTC. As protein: CASSLSGGTGYGYTF.

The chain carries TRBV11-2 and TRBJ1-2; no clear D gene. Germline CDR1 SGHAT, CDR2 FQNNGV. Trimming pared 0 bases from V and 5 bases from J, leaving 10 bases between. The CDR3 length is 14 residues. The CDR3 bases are TGTGCCAGCAGCTTAGACTCGGGTTTTTATGGCTACACCTTC. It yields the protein CASSLDSGFYGYTF.

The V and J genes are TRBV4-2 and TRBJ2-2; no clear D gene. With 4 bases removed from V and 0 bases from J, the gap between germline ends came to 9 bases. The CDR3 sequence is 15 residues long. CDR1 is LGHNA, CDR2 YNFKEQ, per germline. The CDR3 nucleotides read TGTGCCAGCAGCCCCACAGCTACGAACACCGGGGAGCTGTTTTTT. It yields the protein CASSPTATNTGELFF.